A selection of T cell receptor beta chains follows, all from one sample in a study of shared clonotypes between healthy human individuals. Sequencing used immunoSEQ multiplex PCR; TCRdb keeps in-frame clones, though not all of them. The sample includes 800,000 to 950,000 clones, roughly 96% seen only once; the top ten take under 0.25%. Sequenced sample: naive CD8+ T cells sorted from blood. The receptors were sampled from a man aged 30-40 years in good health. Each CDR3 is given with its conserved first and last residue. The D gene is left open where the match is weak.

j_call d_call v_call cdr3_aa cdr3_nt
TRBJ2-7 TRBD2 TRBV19 CASSIVAGVNEQYF TGTGCCAGTAGTATCGTCGCGGGAGTCAACGAGCAGTACTTC
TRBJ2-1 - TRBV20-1 CSAPDGSEKFF TGCAGTGCCCCTGATGGCTCGGAGAAGTTCTTC
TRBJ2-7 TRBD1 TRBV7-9 CASSLLGTGGAYEQYF TGTGCCAGCAGCTTACTAGGGACAGGGGGAGCCTACGAGCAGTACTTC
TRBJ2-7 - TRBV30 CAWSALRYEQYF TGTGCCTGGAGTGCCTTGAGGTACGAGCAGTACTTC
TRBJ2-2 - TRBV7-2 CASSLFGDKLFF TGTGCCAGCAGCCTCTTCGGGGATAAGCTGTTTTTT
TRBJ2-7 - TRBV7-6 CASSLPSGMFGEQYF TGTGCCAGCAGCTTACCCTCGGGAATGTTTGGCGAGCAGTACTTC
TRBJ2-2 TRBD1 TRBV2 CASSNLLLDRGPTGELFF TGTGCCAGCAGCAACCTTCTCTTGGACAGGGGGCCCACCGGGGAGCTGTTTTTT
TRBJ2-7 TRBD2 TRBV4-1 CASSQVMTSAYEQYF TGCGCCAGCAGCCAAGTAATGACTAGCGCCTACGAGCAGTACTTC
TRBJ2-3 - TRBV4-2 CASSQDGVGNADTQYF TGTGCCAGCAGCCAAGACGGCGTGGGGAACGCAGATACGCAGTATTTT
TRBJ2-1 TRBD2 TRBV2 CASRRGTSGSNEQFF TGTGCCAGCAGACGCGGGACTAGCGGGAGTAATGAGCAGTTCTTC
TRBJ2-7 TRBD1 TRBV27 CASSSGQTYEQYF TGTGCCAGCAGTTCGGGACAGACCTACGAGCAGTACTTC
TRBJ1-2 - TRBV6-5 CASSYSTVSSYTF TGTGCCAGCAGTTACTCGACAGTTTCTAGCTACACCTTC